The 27 T cell receptor beta chains below all came from one sample that was sequenced in a study of T cells in Graves' hyperthyroidism and ophthalmopathy. TCR beta CDR3 region amplification was performed from RNA transcripts. The primer set for the first-round RT-PCR of the TCR CDR3 was HTBI. TCRdb reprocessed the multiplex PCR reads with MiXCR, giving one entry per CDR3 protein. Here the sample spans 300,000 to 500,000 distinct CDR3 sequences, under 15% being singletons. Source material: blood. The receptors stem from a woman aged 30 to 39 with Graves' hyperthyroidism.

This clonotype was counted at least ten times. The chain recombines TRBV2 with TRBJ2-1, with D maybe TRBD1 (6 bases). From germline, CDR1 is SNHLY and CDR2 FYNNEI. The CDR3 is 14 amino acids. V was clipped by 1 base and J by 12 bases, with 16 bases between them. The CDR3 coding sequence is TGTGCCAGCAGTGAAGAGAGGGGGATGGAGTCGCAGTTCTTC. Encoded protein: CASSEERGMESQFF. The full variable domain, with the rest looked up from reference TRBV2 and TRBJ2-1, is EPEVTQTPSHQVTQMGQEVILRCVPISNHLYFYWYRQILGQKVEFLVSFYNNEISEKSEIFDDQFSVERPDGSNFTLKIRSTKLEDSAMYFCASSEERGMESQFFGPGTRLTVL.

A few counts support this clonotype. This chain connects TRBV4-1 to TRBJ2-2, with a tentative D call TRBD2 (6 bases). V gave up 4 bases and J gave up 5 bases, with 14 bases separating them. Germline values: CDR1 MGHRA, CDR2 YSYEKL. The CDR3 extends over 15 amino acids. CDR3 amino acids: CASSLSGLGTGELFF. The CDR3 DNA is TGCGCCAGCAGCCTCAGCGGGCTGGGGACCGGGGAGCTGTTTTTT.

This clonotype has a count of ten or more. The V gene is TRBV7-8, the J gene TRBJ2-5; 10 bases are a match to TRBD1. The germline gives CDR1 SGHVS, CDR2 FQNEAQ. The J segment lost 2 bases and the V segment lost 5 bases, leaving 14 bases of the junction unmatched. The CDR3 consists of 18 residues. Written as DNA, the CDR3 is TGTGCCAGCAGCCCCATTGGGGGGACAGGGGCCCCGCAAGAGACCCAGTACTTC. It is translated as CASSPIGGTGAPQETQYF. The variable domain in full, completed from reference TRBV7-8 and TRBJ2-5, reads GAGVSQSPRYKVAKRGQDVALRCDPISGHVSLFWYQQALGQGPEFLTYFQNEAQLDKSGLPSDRFFAERPEGSVSTLKIQRTQQEDSAVYLCASSPIGGTGAPQETQYFGPGTRLLVL.

The V gene is TRBV28, the J gene TRBJ2-7; TRBD1 might be the D (8 bases). V lost 6 bases and J lost 5, with 14 bases in between. This CDR3 has 13 residues. Germline CDR1 is MDHEN and CDR2 is SYDVKM. Written as DNA, the CDR3 is TGTGCCAGCAGGCTACAGGGGGGGGACGAGCAGTACTTC. This gives the protein CASRLQGGDEQYF.

This clonotype was detected ten times or more. Here the CDR3 reads CASRAMNTEAFF. CDR3 nucleotide sequence: TGTGCCTCCAGGGCCATGAACACTGAAGCTTTCTTT. This chain uses TRBV11-2 with TRBJ1-1; tentatively, D is TRBD1 (5 bases). Germline V CDR1 and CDR2: SGHAT, FQNNGV. With 11 bases removed from V and 0 bases from J, the gap between germline ends came to 10 bases. The CDR3 covers 12 residues.

This chain uses TRBV29-1 with TRBJ1-1; a weak D match, TRBD1 (5 bases). Per germline, CDR1 SQVTM and CDR2 ANQGSEA. CDR3 size: 14 residues. V was pared by 6 bases and J by 1 base, with 15 bases between. The CDR3 DNA reads TGCAGCGTACTGGAGGGGTCAGGGAACACTGAAGCTTTCTTT. Protein product: CSVLEGSGNTEAFF.

The sample holds a few counts of this clonotype. The chain combines TRBV12-3 or TRBV12-4 with TRBJ1-5, with D possibly matching TRBD1 (5 bases). V lost 3 bases to trimming and J lost 3 bases, with 15 bases between them. The CDR3 sequence is 16 residues long. The CDR3 protein is CASSLMGPGFNQPQHF. The CDR3 DNA sequence: TGTGCCAGCAGTTTGATGGGGCCGGGGTTCAATCAGCCCCAGCATTTT.

This clonotype was counted between two and nine times. The gene calls are TRBV20-1 and TRBJ2-1; 14 nucleotides align to TRBD2. The CDR3 runs to 15 residues. CDR1 is DFQATT and CDR2 is SNEGSKA in the germline V gene (reference sequence). With V trimmed by 3 bases and J by 9 bases, 7 bases remained unmatched. CDR3 residues: CSASKTSGRAGEQFF. CDR3 nucleotide sequence: TGCAGTGCTAGTAAGACTAGCGGGAGGGCGGGTGAGCAGTTCTTC.

The table lists this clonotype with a few counts. The chain couples TRBV6-1 to TRBJ1-5; D remains ambiguous. The V and J ends lost 2 bases and 9 bases respectively, with 2 bases between them. Per the germline V gene, CDR1 is MNHNS and CDR2 is SASEGT. The CDR3 runs 10 residues. CDR3: CASSEWPQHF. The CDR3, as DNA: TGTGCCAGCAGTGAATGGCCCCAGCATTTT.

This clonotype was counted at least ten times. This chain uses TRBV20-1 with TRBJ2-3, with 9 bases lining up with TRBD2. The CDR3 is made up of 14 amino acids. The germline V gene encodes CDR1 DFQATT and CDR2 SNEGSKA (reference sequence). Trimming took 8 bases from V and 1 from J; bases not matched to a gene: 7. The CDR3 reads CSSLAGVGTDTQYF. The CDR3 nucleotides read TGCAGTTCATTAGCGGGAGTTGGCACAGATACGCAGTATTTT.

A word on this clonotype: This may be a read error: a much more frequent sequence differs by one nucleotide. V gene TRBV20-1 combines with J gene TRBJ2-7, with 8 bases matching TRBD2. The CDR3 runs 13 residues. The V gene end was trimmed by 6 bases and the J gene end by 4 bases; junction bases not matched to a gene: 8. CDR1 and CDR2 (germline): DFQATT, SNEGSKA (reference sequence). DNA of the CDR3: TGCAGTGCCGGTCGGGGGGGCCAGTACGAGCAGTACTTC. It codes for CSAGRGGQYEQYF.

Many counts were recorded for this clonotype. The chain combines TRBV24-1 with TRBJ2-3, with a tentative D call TRBD2 (6 bases). CDR1 is KGHDR and CDR2 is SFDVKD in the germline V gene. The V end was cut by 4 bases, the J end by 5 bases, with 18 bases between. This CDR3 has 16 amino acids. The CDR3 DNA is TGTGCCACCAGTGAGCTAAGAGCGGGTCACAAAGATACGCAGTATTTT. Its protein is CATSELRAGHKDTQYF.

The V and J genes are TRBV28 and TRBJ1-1; D perhaps matches TRBD1 (6 bases). Trimming shortened V by 8 bases and J by 4 bases, and 8 bases separated the two germline ends. This CDR3 has 11 amino acids. Germline V gene data show CDR1 as MDHEN and CDR2 as SYDVKM. This CDR3 is CASFRGTEAFF. CDR3 nucleotide sequence: TGTGCCAGCTTCAGGGGCACTGAAGCTTTCTTT.

The J gene is TRBJ2-2, the V gene TRBV20-1, with TRBD2 matching over 8 bases. V was pared by 6 bases and J by 3 bases, with 6 bases of the junction left unmatched. This CDR3 comprises 14 residues. Germline V gene sequence: CDR1 DFQATT, CDR2 SNEGSKA (reference sequence). The CDR3 region is CSARYGGDTGELFF. The CDR3 region has the DNA TGCAGTGCGAGATACGGGGGGGACACCGGGGAGCTGTTTTTT.

This clonotype was counted only a few times. V and J are TRBV7-9 and TRBJ2-1, with D possibly matching TRBD2 (5 bases). The CDR3 consists of 15 residues. Germline CDR1 is SEHNR and CDR2 is FQNEAQ (reference sequence). The germline V and J ends were trimmed by 5 bases and 0 bases, with 11 bases remaining between them. The CDR3 DNA follows: TGTGCCAGCAGCCCACCCGCGGGCTCCTACAATGAGCAGTTCTTC. It encodes CASSPPAGSYNEQFF.

This clonotype was seen ten or more times. V gene TRBV28 combines with J gene TRBJ2-5; D is unclear. The CDR3 extends over 12 amino acids. CDR1 is MDHEN and CDR2 is SYDVKM in the germline V gene. Trimming removed 5 bases at V and 0 bases at J, with 4 bases between. The CDR3 region has the DNA TGTGCCAGCAGTAAGAACCAAGAGACCCAGTACTTC. Amino acids: CASSKNQETQYF.

In this sample, this clonotype turned up many times. The chain joins TRBV28 to TRBJ2-5, with 11 nucleotides matching TRBD1. Unmatched junction bases numbered 9, after V lost 7 bases and J lost 5 bases. Germline CDR1 reads MDHEN; CDR2 reads SYDVKM. CDR3 size: 15 residues. CDR3 sequence reads: CASKRTGGALETQYF. For the CDR3, the DNA is TGTGCCAGCAAACGGACAGGGGGCGCGCTGGAGACCCAGTACTTC.

The chain recombines TRBV12-3 or TRBV12-4 with TRBJ2-7, with TRBD1 matching 7 bases. The CDR3 is 15 amino acids. V shed 6 bases and J 3 bases; nucleotides not matched to a gene: 11. CDR3 in DNA: TGTGCCAGCAGCAGGGGACAGATTCTTCGCTACGAGCAGTACTTC. Its translation is CASSRGQILRYEQYF.

In regard to this clonotype: A much larger clone differs from this one at a single base, so this may be a read error. This chain connects TRBV28 to TRBJ2-7, with unresolved D. With the DNA end fitting TRBJ2-1 better, the J assignment may be wrong. Germline assignment: CDR1 MDHEN and CDR2 SYDVKM. The CDR3 length is 13 residues. The CDR3 nucleotides read TGTGCCAGCAGTTTAGAACAGTGGTACGAGCAGTTCTTC. It encodes CASSLEQWYEQFF.

This clonotype has just a few counts. CDR3 coding DNA: TGTGCCAGCACGCCGGGACTAGCGGGAGTCGGGGAGCAGTTCTTC. Translation gives CASTPGLAGVGEQFF. The chain is built from TRBV11-2 and TRBJ2-1, with 14 bases aligning to TRBD2. From germline, CDR1 is SGHAT and CDR2 FQNNGV. V shed 7 bases, J shed 10 bases, and the junction held 9 bases outside the gene matches. There are 15 residues in the CDR3.

This clonotype was detected many times. The V and J genes are TRBV11-2 and TRBJ2-7; perhaps TRBD2 as D (5 bases). CDR3 length equals 15 residues. Looked up from germline, CDR1 is SGHAT and CDR2 is FQNNGV. V lost 0 bases and J lost 2, with 11 bases in between. CDR3 DNA: TGTGCCAGCAGCTTAGATTTGGTCGGGACCTACGAGCAGTACTTC. Translated, it gives CASSLDLVGTYEQYF.

The chain combines TRBV7-2 with TRBJ1-4, with D perhaps TRBD1 (5 bases). CDR3 length: 15 amino acids. CDR1 and CDR2 from the germline V gene are SGHTA and FQGNSA. V lost 5 bases and J lost 3, with 13 bases in between. CDR3 amino acids: CASSPYPRANEKLFF. CDR3 coding DNA: TGTGCCAGCAGCCCATACCCCAGGGCTAATGAAAAACTGTTTTTT.

This clonotype was seen many times. The chain employs TRBV28 and TRBJ1-6; D remains unclear. The germline V gene encodes CDR1 MDHEN and CDR2 SYDVKM. The CDR3 runs to 16 residues. V gave up 2 bases and J gave up 8 bases, with 16 bases separating them. CDR3 DNA sequence: TGTGCCAGCAGTTTAATTTCCCTACGTCTGGATTCACCCCTCCACTTT. It encodes CASSLISLRLDSPLHF. The complete variable domain, with remaining parts taken from reference TRBV28 and TRBJ1-6, reads DVKVTQSSRYLVKRTGEKVFLECVQDMDHENMFWYRQDPGLGLRLIYFSYDVKMKEKGDIPEGYSVSREKKERFSLILESASTNQTSMYLCASSLISLRLDSPLHFGNGTRLTVT.

This clonotype was observed many times. J is TRBJ2-3 and V is TRBV7-9; D is undetermined. The CDR3 spans 12 residues. Trimming took 6 bases from V and 4 from J, leaving 8 bases between them. CDR1 is SEHNR, CDR2 FQNEAQ, per germline (reference sequence). The CDR3 DNA follows: TGTGCCAGCAGAAGGTGGTCAGATACGCAGTATTTT. Protein product: CASRRWSDTQYF. Supplemented by reference TRBV7-9 and TRBJ2-3, the full variable domain reads DTGVSQNPRHKITKRGQNVTFRCDPISEHNRLYWYRQTLGQGPEFLTYFQNEAQLEKSRLLSDRFSAERPKGSFSTLEIQRTEQGDSAMYLCASRRWSDTQYFGPGTRLTVL.

This clonotype was seen just once. V gene TRBV7-8 combines with J gene TRBJ2-7; D is uncertain. This CDR3 contains 14 residues. With 0 bases removed from V and 3 bases from J, the gap between germline ends came to 9 bases. Germline CDR1 is SGHVS and CDR2 is FQNEAQ. The CDR3 sequence is CASSLAGQYYEQYF. The CDR3 nucleotides read TGTGCCAGCAGCTTAGCGGGTCAGTACTACGAGCAGTACTTC.

This clonotype has ten or more counts. This chain joins TRBV3-1 and TRBJ2-3; D unresolved. V shed 1 base and J shed 0 bases, with 2 bases lying between them. Germline V lookup: CDR1 LGHDT, CDR2 YNNKEL (reference sequence). The CDR3 contains 13 residues. The CDR3 DNA sequence: TGTGCCAGCAGCCAAGTAAGCACAGATACGCAGTATTTT. Its translation: CASSQVSTDTQYF.

This clonotype has at least ten counts. The chain joins TRBV20-1 to TRBJ2-3; 9 bases fit TRBD2. Germline loops: CDR1 DFQATT, CDR2 SNEGSKA (reference sequence). The junction had 6 bases not matched to a gene; V was cut back by 0 bases and J by 8 bases. This CDR3 has 14 residues. The DNA for the CDR3 is TGCAGTGCTAGAGATTTCATAGCGGGGGTTACGCAGTATTTT. It codes for CSARDFIAGVTQYF.